The 20 T cell receptor beta chains presented below share a single source sample, sequenced in a study of blood T cell repertoires in COVID-19. The table came from immunoSEQ multiplex PCR; TCRdb's copy has only in-frame clones and leaves some out. The sample holds about 430,000 clones; roughly 90% are singletons and the top ten take approximately 1%. The sequencing sample was made of PBMCs or T cells enriched from blood (not recorded which). The receptor set was obtained from a woman in her 30s with acute COVID-19.

This clone was observed a single time. The chain recombines TRBV30 with TRBJ1-5; 8 nucleotides match TRBD1. V was pared by 1 base and J by 5 bases, with 10 bases of the junction left unmatched. CDR3 size: 16 residues. The germline V gene has CDR1 GTSNPN and CDR2 SVGIG (reference sequence). The DNA of the CDR3 is TGTGCCTGGAGTGCGGACAGGGCTTTAGGGTATCAGCCCCAGCATTTT. It specifies CAWSADRALGYQPQHF.

This chain connects TRBV10-1 to TRBJ2-7; D possibly corresponds to TRBD2 (5 bases). V lost 4 bases and J lost 2, with 9 bases in between. Per germline, CDR1 WNHNN and CDR2 SYGVQD (reference sequence). This CDR3 is built from 13 residues. CDR3 amino acids: CASSAGNPYEQYF. The CDR3 nucleotides are TGCGCCAGCAGTGCGGGAAATCCCTACGAGCAGTACTTC.

The CDR3 DNA follows: TGTGCCAGCAGCTTACTAACTGGACTGAGCTCCTACGAGCAGTACTTC. Its protein product is CASSLLTGLSSYEQYF. The rearrangement links TRBV13 to TRBJ2-7; possibly TRBD2 for D (5 bases). The CDR3 is made up of 16 amino acids. Germline V CDR1 and CDR2: PRHDT, FYEKMQ (reference sequence). V lost 2 bases and J 0 bases, leaving 14 bases between the germline ends. Variable domain in full (rest from reference TRBV13 and TRBJ2-7): AAGVIQSPRHLIKEKRETATLKCYPIPRHDTVYWYQQGPGQDPQFLISFYEKMQSDKGSIPDRFSAQQFSDYHSELNMSSLELGDSALYFCASSLLTGLSSYEQYFGPGTRLTVT.

This clone was observed once. The chain recombines TRBV18 with TRBJ2-7; TRBD1 might be the D (5 bases). Deletions cut 3 bases from V and 0 bases from J, with 9 bases between. CDR3 size: 14 residues. CDR1 and CDR2 (germline): KGHSH, LQKENI. CDR3 protein: CASSPTTVSYEQYF. In DNA form, the CDR3 reads TGTGCCAGCTCACCGACGACAGTCTCCTACGAGCAGTACTTC.

J is TRBJ1-1 and V is TRBV28, with D perhaps TRBD1 (5 bases). Between the trimmed V and J ends, which lost 5 bases and 0 bases, there was a span of 13 bases. This CDR3 has 15 amino acids. Germline-derived CDR1 and CDR2 are MDHEN and SYDVKM. In nucleotides, the CDR3 is TGTGCCAGCAGTGTTCCAGGGTACGTGAACACTGAAGCTTTCTTT. Translating gives CASSVPGYVNTEAFF. Combining the CDR3 with reference TRBV28 and TRBJ1-1 gives the whole variable domain DVKVTQSSRYLVKRTGEKVFLECVQDMDHENMFWYRQDPGLGLRLIYFSYDVKMKEKGDIPEGYSVSREKKERFSLILESASTNQTSMYLCASSVPGYVNTEAFFGQGTRLTVV.

J is TRBJ1-5 and V is TRBV30; D not certain. The CDR3 totals 12 residues. The germline V and J ends were trimmed by 3 bases and 6 bases, with 9 bases remaining between them. Looked up from germline, CDR1 is GTSNPN and CDR2 is SVGIG (reference sequence). As DNA, the CDR3 is TGTGCCTGGAGCGCGGTGGGTCAGCCCCAGCATTTT. Translated: CAWSAVGQPQHF. Full variable domain (remainder filled in from reference TRBV30 and TRBJ1-5): SQTIHQWPATLVQPVGSPLSLECTVEGTSNPNLYWYRQAAGRGLQLLFYSVGIGQISSEVPQNLSASRPQDRQFILSSKKLLLSDSGFYLCAWSAVGQPQHFGDGTRLSIL.

V gene TRBV5-1 combines with J gene TRBJ2-6; TRBD2 is a possible D gene (5 bases). The V and J ends lost 1 base and 4 bases respectively, with 12 bases between them. The CDR3 sequence is 16 residues long. The germline gives CDR1 SGHRS, CDR2 YFSETQ. The DNA for the CDR3 is TGCGCCAGCAGCTTGCTCGGGGTGCTGGGGGCCAACGTCCTGACTTTC. Translating it yields CASSLLGVLGANVLTF.

CDR3 loop: CASSEVLRQLSYEQYF. Written as DNA, the CDR3 is TGTGCCAGCAGTGAAGTGTTGAGACAATTGAGCTACGAGCAGTACTTC. The chain couples TRBV6-1 to TRBJ2-7; D gene unclear. The CDR3 has 16 residues. The germline V gene has CDR1 MNHNS and CDR2 SASEGT. Trimming stripped 1 base from V and 3 bases from J, with 16 bases between.

V is TRBV5-1 and J is TRBJ2-1; TRBD2 matches 10 bases. The CDR3 contains 15 residues. Germline V gene sequence: CDR1 SGHRS, CDR2 YFSETQ. V lost 3 bases to trimming and J lost 7 bases; unmatched junction nucleotides: 7. CDR3 sequence (DNA): TGCGCCAGCAGCTCCCTAGCGGGGGCGGTGAATGAGCAGTTCTTC. It translates to CASSSLAGAVNEQFF.

Only a few counts were recorded for this clone. This chain uses TRBV5-1 with TRBJ2-1, with D tentatively TRBD1 (5 bases). Trimming shortened V by 0 bases and J by 5 bases, and 12 bases separated the two germline ends. Germline loops: CDR1 SGHRS, CDR2 YFSETQ. This CDR3 contains 15 residues. CDR3 DNA: TGCGCCAGCAGCTTGGAGGGGCGTGGGCACAATGAGCAGTTCTTC. This translates into CASSLEGRGHNEQFF. The variable domain in full, with the rest retrieved from reference TRBV5-1 and TRBJ2-1, is KAGVTQTPRYLIKTRGQQVTLSCSPISGHRSVSWYQQTPGQGLQFLFEYFSETQRNKGNFPGRFSGRQFSNSRSEMNVSTLELGDSALYLCASSLEGRGHNEQFFGPGTRLTVL.

The rearrangement uses TRBV29-1 and TRBJ1-1, with D perhaps TRBD1 (6 bases). Trimming left V 5 bases short and J 0 bases short, with 10 bases between. Looked up from germline, CDR1 is SQVTM and CDR2 is ANQGSEA. CDR3 size: 13 residues. CDR3 protein: CSVSRTVNTEAFF. The DNA of the CDR3 is TGCAGCGTTTCCCGGACAGTGAACACTGAAGCTTTCTTT.

V is TRBV30 and J is TRBJ1-5; 7 nucleotides match TRBD1. The V segment lost 2 bases and the J segment 7 bases; nucleotides outside the gene matches: 11. The CDR3 consists of 15 residues. The V gene's germline CDR1 is GTSNPN and CDR2 SVGIG (reference sequence). The CDR3 bases are TGTGCCTGGAGTCCGGGACAGCTTTTACAACAGCCCCAGCATTTT. It is translated as CAWSPGQLLQQPQHF. The whole variable domain, remainder taken from reference TRBV30 and TRBJ1-5, is SQTIHQWPATLVQPVGSPLSLECTVEGTSNPNLYWYRQAAGRGLQLLFYSVGIGQISSEVPQNLSASRPQDRQFILSSKKLLLSDSGFYLCAWSPGQLLQQPQHFGDGTRLSIL.

The gene calls are TRBV29-1 and TRBJ2-7; tentatively, D is TRBD2 (6 bases). This CDR3 region has 13 residues. Germline loops: CDR1 SQVTM, CDR2 ANQGSEA. Deletions cut 4 bases from V and 0 bases from J, with 10 bases between. CDR3: CSVGSGDSYEQYF. Here the CDR3 DNA reads TGCAGCGTTGGATCGGGGGACTCCTACGAGCAGTACTTC.

This clone has only one observation. The V call is TRBV5-5, the J call TRBJ2-7; D is uncertain. The length of the CDR3 is 19 residues. Trimming cost V 2 bases and J 0 bases, with 24 bases left between them. Germline V gene sequence: CDR1 SGHKS, CDR2 YYEKEE (reference sequence). The CDR3: CASSLTPMGREQSSYEQYF. CDR3 sequence (DNA): TGTGCCAGCAGCTTAACGCCCATGGGCCGCGAACAGAGCTCCTACGAGCAGTACTTC.

This clone was counted once. The J gene is TRBJ1-1, the V gene TRBV5-6, with TRBD1 matching over 12 bases. CDR1 SGHDT and CDR2 YYEEEE come from the germline V gene. V lost 4 bases to trimming and J lost 4 bases; unmatched junction nucleotides: 11. The CDR3 runs to 17 residues. CDR3 DNA sequence: TGTGCCAGCAGCCGATGGGACAGGGGGCCCCTAGGCACTGAAGCTTTCTTT. Protein product: CASSRWDRGPLGTEAFF. The full variable domain, with the rest looked up from reference TRBV5-6 and TRBJ1-1, is DAGVTQSPTHLIKTRGQQVTLRCSPKSGHDTVSWYQQALGQGPQFIFQYYEEEERQRGNFPDRFSGHQFPNYSSELNVNALLLGDSALYLCASSRWDRGPLGTEAFFGQGTRLTVV.

The chain carries TRBV6-5 and TRBJ1-5; 9 bases are a match to TRBD1. Germline V lookup: CDR1 MNHEY, CDR2 SVGAGI. After removal of 7 bases from V and 6 bases from J, the junction contained 7 bases not matched to a gene. The CDR3 runs 14 residues. The CDR3 sequence: CASTLRQGVQPQHF. The CDR3 DNA reads as TGTGCCAGCACGCTCCGACAGGGGGTTCAGCCCCAGCATTTT.

V usage is TRBV28 and J usage is TRBJ2-1; TRBD1 matches 8 bases. Germline V lookup: CDR1 MDHEN, CDR2 SYDVKM. Germline trimming cut 4 bases from V and 4 bases from J; bases unmatched to any gene: 6. The length of the CDR3 is 15 residues. The CDR3 DNA sequence: TGTGCCAGCAGTTCCGGGACAGGTTCTTACAATGAGCAGTTCTTC. It codes for CASSSGTGSYNEQFF.

V and J are TRBV9 and TRBJ2-5, with 9 positions matching TRBD1. With V trimmed by 2 bases and J by 4 bases, 9 bases remained unmatched. The germline CDR1 and CDR2 sequences are SGDLS and YYNGEE. CDR3 length equals 16 residues. For the CDR3, the DNA is TGTGCCAGCAGCGTTTACCGGGACAGGGCGACAGAGACCCAGTACTTC. This codes for CASSVYRDRATETQYF.

The chain's CDR3 is CAWSIGAGTEAFF. Here the CDR3 DNA reads TGTGCCTGGAGTATCGGTGCAGGGACTGAAGCTTTCTTT. The rearrangement joins TRBV30 to TRBJ1-1; the D gene is possibly TRBD1 (5 bases). The CDR3 length is 13 residues. Trimming left V 2 bases short and J 5 bases short, with 12 bases between. Per germline, CDR1 GTSNPN and CDR2 SVGIG (reference sequence).

J is TRBJ2-3 and V is TRBV2; 7 bases map to TRBD1. Unmatched junction bases numbered 9, after V lost 5 bases and J lost 4 bases. The CDR3 extends over 15 amino acids. Germline V lookup: CDR1 SNHLY, CDR2 FYNNEI. CDR3 sequence (DNA): TGTGCCAGCAGTAAGAACAGGGGTACCGCAGATACGCAGTATTTT. Its protein product is CASSKNRGTADTQYF.